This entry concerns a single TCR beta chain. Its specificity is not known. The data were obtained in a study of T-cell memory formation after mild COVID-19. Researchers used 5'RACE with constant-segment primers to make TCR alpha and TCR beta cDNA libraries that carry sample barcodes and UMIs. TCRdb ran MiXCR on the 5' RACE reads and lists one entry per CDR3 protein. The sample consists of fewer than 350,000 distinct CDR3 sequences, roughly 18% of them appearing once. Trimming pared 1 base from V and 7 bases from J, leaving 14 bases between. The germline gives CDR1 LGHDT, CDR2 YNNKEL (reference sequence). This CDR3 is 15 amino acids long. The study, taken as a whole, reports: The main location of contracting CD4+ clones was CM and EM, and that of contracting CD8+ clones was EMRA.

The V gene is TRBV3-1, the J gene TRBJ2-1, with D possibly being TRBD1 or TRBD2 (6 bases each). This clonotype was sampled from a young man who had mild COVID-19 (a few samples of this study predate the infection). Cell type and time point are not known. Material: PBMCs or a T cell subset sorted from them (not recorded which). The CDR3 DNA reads TGTGCCAGCAGCCAAGGGGGGGCAGGGACGAATGAGCAGTTCTTC. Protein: CASSQGGAGTNEQFF.